Listed below are T cell receptor beta chains from one sample, sequenced in a study of blood T cell repertoires in COVID-19. Only in-frame clones appear in the TCRdb table, and some are missing; sequencing was by immunoSEQ multiplex PCR. The sample records some 180,000 clones, about 85% being singletons. Material: peripheral blood. The receptors were sampled from a middle-aged woman with COVID-19, enrolled during active disease. Each CDR3 is given with its conserved first and last residue. The D gene is left open where the match is weak. Not every row has a clone size; where given, it reads once, few, many or a size class.

len	abundance	j_gene	d_gene	v_gene	CDR3aa	CDR3nt
14	.	TRBJ1-6	.	TRBV5-4	CASSGGQTNSPLHF	TGTGCCAGCAGCGGGGGACAAACAAATTCACCCCTCCACTTT
16	.	TRBJ2-3	TRBD2	TRBV6-6	CASSYSSGGARDTQYF	TGTGCCAGCAGTTACAGCAGCGGGGGGGCTAGGGATACGCAGTATTTT
14	.	TRBJ1-1	.	TRBV29-1	CSVAPWTVNTEAFF	TGCAGCGTCGCCCCCTGGACAGTGAACACTGAAGCTTTCTTT
16	.	TRBJ1-5	.	TRBV7-8	CASSSMSGRSNQPQHF	TGTGCCAGCAGTTCCATGTCGGGTAGGAGCAATCAGCCCCAGCATTTT
15	.	TRBJ2-3	TRBD2	TRBV2	CASSRGLAGTDTQYF	TGTGCCAGCAGTAGGGGACTAGCGGGGACAGATACGCAGTATTTT
15	once	TRBJ1-2	.	TRBV15	CATSRDRGELYGYTF	TGTGCCACCAGCAGAGATCGAGGAGAACTCTATGGCTACACCTTC
15	few	TRBJ1-5	.	TRBV15	CATSRSGVSNQPQHF	TGTGCCACCAGCAGGTCAGGGGTGAGCAATCAGCCCCAGCATTTT
12	few	TRBJ1-1	.	TRBV5-5	CASSWGGTEAFF	TGTGCCAGCAGCTGGGGGGGAACTGAAGCTTTCTTT
15	.	TRBJ1-5	TRBD1	TRBV6-5	CASSKDRGGNQPQHF	TGTGCCAGCAGTAAGGACAGGGGAGGTAATCAGCCCCAGCATTTT
13	once	TRBJ1-2	.	TRBV25-1	CASSVTPIYGYTF	TGTGCCAGCAGTGTGACACCAATTTATGGCTACACCTTC
17	.	TRBJ2-1	.	TRBV7-6	CASSSIYPGSPYNEQFF	TGTGCCAGCAGCTCGATATACCCCGGGTCTCCCTACAATGAGCAGTTCTTC
12	.	TRBJ2-7	.	TRBV11-2	CASSLVGLEQYF	TGTGCCAGCAGCTTGGTGGGACTCGAGCAGTACTTC
15	.	TRBJ1-1	TRBD1	TRBV3-1/TRBV3-2	CASSPRQGSNTEAFF	TGTGCCAGCAGCCCTCGACAGGGATCGAACACTGAAGCTTTCTTT
15	.	TRBJ2-3	.	TRBV18	CASSPSIQGTDTQYF	TGTGCCAGCTCACCATCAATACAGGGCACAGATACGCAGTATTTT
14	once	TRBJ1-2	TRBD1	TRBV12-5	CASGTGVGDYGYTF	TGTGCTAGTGGGACAGGGGTTGGCGACTATGGCTACACCTTC
14	few	TRBJ2-5	TRBD1	TRBV11-3	CASSLGQGEETQYF	TGTGCCAGCAGCCTCGGACAGGGGGAAGAGACCCAGTACTTC
11	once	TRBJ1-1	.	TRBV12-3/TRBV12-4	CASSIYTEAFF	TGTGCCAGCAGTATCTACACTGAAGCTTTCTTT
16	.	TRBJ1-5	.	TRBV7-7	CASSNPRTAGNQPQHF	TGTGCCAGCAGCAATCCGCGGACAGCAGGCAATCAGCCCCAGCATTTT
14	.	TRBJ2-5	TRBD2	TRBV13	CASSRRRGGETQYF	TGTGCCAGCAGCCGCCGCCGGGGGGGAGAGACCCAGTACTTC
14	many	TRBJ2-5	TRBD2	TRBV30	CAGGTSGGRETQYF	TGTGCCGGGGGGACTAGCGGGGGTCGGGAGACCCAGTACTTC
14	.	TRBJ1-1	.	TRBV19	CASSTGRMNTEAFF	TGTGCCAGTAGTACTGGCCGCATGAACACTGAAGCTTTCTTT
15	once	TRBJ2-1	.	TRBV6-4	CASSSQGSSYNEQFF	TGTGCCAGCAGTTCCCAGGGGAGCTCCTACAATGAGCAGTTCTTC
13	.	TRBJ1-2	.	TRBV10-3	CAITKQGNDGYTF	TGTGCCATCACCAAGCAGGGTAATGATGGCTACACCTTC
13	.	TRBJ2-1	.	TRBV19	CASSIGGINEQFF	TGTGCCAGTAGTATAGGAGGGATAAATGAGCAGTTCTTC
17	few	TRBJ2-3	TRBD2	TRBV30	CAWSVYGTSDVTDTQYF	TGTGCCTGGAGTGTTTACGGGACTAGCGATGTCACAGATACGCAGTATTTT
14	.	TRBJ1-1	.	TRBV3-1/TRBV3-2	CASSQGGRTTEAFF	TGTGCCAGCAGCCAGGGAGGGCGGACCACTGAAGCTTTCTTT
14	.	TRBJ1-1	.	TRBV13	CASSRGGLNTEAFF	TGTGCCAGCAGCCGAGGGGGATTGAACACTGAAGCTTTCTTT
14	.	TRBJ2-2	.	TRBV19	CASSQGGDTGELFF	TGTGCCAGTAGTCAGGGTGGGGACACCGGGGAGCTGTTTTTT
14	.	TRBJ1-2	TRBD1	TRBV9	CASSVAEGGLGYTF	TGTGCCAGCAGCGTAGCGGAAGGGGGCCTTGGCTACACCTTC
15	few	TRBJ1-3	.	TRBV9	CASSVAGEWGNTIYF	TGTGCCAGCAGCGTGGCAGGGGAATGGGGAAACACCATATATTTT
14	once	TRBJ2-2	.	TRBV2	CASGLQGNTGELFF	TGTGCCAGCGGTTTACAGGGTAACACCGGGGAGCTGTTTTTT
19	few	TRBJ2-3	TRBD2	TRBV4-3	CASSTGTSGGSGGTDTQYF	TGCGCCAGCAGCACCGGGACTAGCGGGGGCTCTGGGGGCACAGATACGCAGTATTTT
16	.	TRBJ2-7	.	TRBV6-2/TRBV6-3	CASSFRPSGAAYEQYF	TGTGCCAGCAGTTTTCGCCCCTCAGGGGCCGCCTACGAGCAGTACTTC
15	.	TRBJ2-7	TRBD1	TRBV6-5	CASSYEDRASYEQYF	TGTGCCAGCAGTTACGAGGACAGGGCCTCCTACGAGCAGTACTTC
16	few	TRBJ2-7	.	TRBV9	CASSVDGQANSYEQYF	TGTGCCAGCAGCGTAGATGGGCAGGCTAACTCCTACGAGCAGTACTTC
13	.	TRBJ2-5	.	TRBV30	CAWSVREQETQYF	TGTGCCTGGAGTGTGAGGGAGCAAGAGACCCAGTACTTC
14	few	TRBJ2-7	TRBD2	TRBV2	CASSLTSGSYEQYF	TGTGCCAGCAGTCTGACTAGCGGGAGCTACGAGCAGTACTTC
14	once	TRBJ2-7	.	TRBV4-1	CASSQFTGAYEQYF	TGCGCCAGCAGCCAATTCACAGGCGCCTACGAGCAGTACTTC
16	.	TRBJ1-3	.	TRBV18	CASSHPGQTSGNTIYF	TGTGCCAGCTCGCACCCGGGACAAACCTCTGGAAACACCATATATTTT
14	.	TRBJ1-2	.	TRBV21-1	CASSFDRANYGYTF	TGTGCCAGCAGCTTCGACAGGGCTAACTATGGCTACACCTTC
14	few	TRBJ2-1	TRBD2	TRBV14	CASSQVPTGTSWFF	TGTGCCAGCAGCCAAGTCCCCACCGGGACTAGCTGGTTCTTC
14	.	TRBJ1-2	.	TRBV14	CASSHYGWEGGYTF	TGTGCCAGCAGCCATTACGGTTGGGAGGGCGGCTACACCTTC
17	.	TRBJ1-4	TRBD1	TRBV5-1	CASSFRTGRGTNEKLFF	TGCGCCAGCAGCTTCCGGACAGGGAGGGGAACTAATGAAAAACTGTTTTTT
14	.	TRBJ1-2	TRBD1	TRBV5-1	CASSGTGVDYGYTF	TGCGCCAGCAGCGGGACAGGGGTGGACTATGGCTACACCTTC
14	.	TRBJ2-5	TRBD2	TRBV7-2	CASSLGTSPEAQYF	TGTGCCAGCAGCTTAGGGACTAGCCCGGAGGCCCAGTACTTC
15	.	TRBJ2-7	.	TRBV6-1	CASSEWQGPAYEQYF	TGTGCCAGCAGTGAATGGCAGGGGCCTGCCTACGAGCAGTACTTC
17	.	TRBJ1-1	.	TRBV7-5	CVRSLDRAQIMNTEAFF	TGTGTCAGAAGCTTAGACAGGGCGCAGATCATGAACACTGAAGCTTTCTTT
15	.	TRBJ2-3	TRBD2	TRBV6-5	CASSLFSGGADTQYF	TGTGCCAGCAGCTTATTTAGCGGGGGGGCAGATACGCAGTATTTT
14	.	TRBJ1-2	.	TRBV25-1	CASSEQTGLGGYTF	TGTGCCAGCAGTGAACAGACGGGACTAGGTGGCTACACCTTC
15	.	TRBJ2-2	.	TRBV3-1/TRBV3-2	CASSQASGNTGELFF	TGTGCCAGCAGCCAAGCCAGCGGGAACACCGGGGAGCTGTTTTTT
10	.	TRBJ1-2	.	TRBV6-5	CASFSGGYTF	TGTGCCAGCTTTAGCGGTGGCTACACCTTC
14	.	TRBJ1-5	TRBD1	TRBV6-6	CASSVEDRGQPQHF	TGTGCCAGCAGTGTAGAGGACAGGGGACAGCCCCAGCATTTT